Listed below are T cell receptor beta chains from one sample, sequenced in a study of CD8 T cells in ankylosing spondylitis. TCRdb recomputed calls from the 5' RACE reads with MiXCR, one row per CDR3 protein. The data contain 30,000 to 40,000 distinct CDR3 sequences, 2.5% to 3.5% of them seen just once; the ten biggest clones take up under 3.5%. What was sequenced was blood, either unsorted or a sorted T cell fraction (not recorded which). These receptors were taken from a male donor with ankylosing spondylitis or in good health (not recorded which). The conserved cysteine and the conserved F or W are not part of the CDR3 here. Each record gives: CDR3 protein, V gene.

ASSAGTSGGALETQY,TRBV9
ASSVEGYGQF,TRBV9
ASSVDGITN,TRBV9
ASSSKGVGTDTQY,TRBV9
ASSVTRRDTQY,TRBV9
ATGQSANTGELF,TRBV9
ASSVGSSYNSPLH,TRBV9
ASSAEDGGELF,TRBV9
ASSGDRTSGANVLT,TRBV9
ASSVRGDMNTEAF,TRBV9
ASSAPGSGNTIY,TRBV9
ASSVGDSQETQY,TRBV9
ASSAQAGVGGEQF,TRBV9
ASSDRGGQGTDTQY,TRBV9
ASSVGTGWTGELF,TRBV9
ASSSQDYGYT,TRBV9
ASSEGTNNSPLH,TRBV9
ASSVDVGVAGGNEQF,TRBV9
ASSVGRTSGTDTQY,TRBV9
ASSAMGLAFHTGELF,TRBV9
ASSVATLGSDNEQF,TRBV9
ASSATGGADTGELF,TRBV9
ASSAAKSYNEQF,TRBV9
ASSIGTIVTSSTDTQY,TRBV9
ASSLGRGTYNEQF,TRBV9
ASSPRGGNTGELF,TRBV9
ASSGTGSPNTGELF,TRBV9
ASSPLGDTQY,TRBV9
ASSARGGGKETQY,TRBV9
ASSVAAADTQY,TRBV9
ASSLGIVSNTGELF,TRBV9
ASSPRLGQGMDGYT,TRBV9
ASSSSRDFITDTQY,TRBV9
ASSVKGGTGELF,TRBV9
ASSVASGRFGTGELF,TRBV9
ASSVEQGEDETQY,TRBV9
ASSVGTANSPLH,TRBV9
ASSPGGRAEAF,TRBV9
ASSVATMGETQY,TRBV9
ASSVGDRDNYGYT,TRBV9
ASSVGGTISYNEQF,TRBV9
ASSRQQQQRYGNTIY,TRBV9
ASSVGWTKEKLF,TRBV9
ASSVQGGSYNEQF,TRBV9
ASSVGRGGTEKLF,TRBV9
ASSELAGVGDEQF,TRBV9
ASSASTGQGRQETQY,TRBV9
ASSVESGTSFYNEQF,TRBV9
ASSVQDNSNQPQH,TRBV9
ASSVALGLAGVFKENEQF,TRBV9
ASSVVGKGASTEAF,TRBV9
ASSPRAAVNTEAF,TRBV9
ASSTGGFEAF,TRBV9
ASSVATSGTPSTDTQY,TRBV9
ASSLFDTVGNSPLH,TRBV9
ASSVSRTGGIYNEQF,TRBV9
ASSISGRNSYNEQF,TRBV9